One sample yielded the 31 T cell receptor beta chains listed below, sequenced in a study of cytomegalovirus exposure and HLA in healthy donors (dated by TCRdb to 2016 to 2017). Libraries were made using the immunoSEQ multiplex PCR assay. The multiplex PCR relied on a mix of 60 forward primers for TCR Vbeta segments and 13 reverse primers for TCR Jbeta segments. TCRdb provides this immuneACCESS table in a form limited to in-frame rearrangements. Some clones are lacking; in checked studies, under half of them reflect an unresolved V gene, and why the rest are absent is not known. This sample gives 120,000 to 150,000 clones in total; about 80% of them show up just once. About 4.7% of the sample lies in the top ten. The specimen was PBMCs. All receptors come from a male donor in good health and CMV-seronegative.

The V gene is TRBV5-1, the J gene TRBJ2-1; 11 bases fit TRBD1. The ends lost 4 bases at V and 6 bases at J; junction bases unmatched: 9. Per germline, CDR1 SGHRS and CDR2 YFSETQ. The CDR3 is 16 residues long. This CDR3 is CASSRGGTGGSNEQFF. CDR3 in DNA: TGCGCCAGCAGCCGAGGGGGGACAGGGGGGTCCAATGAGCAGTTCTTC.

The chain couples TRBV29-1 to TRBJ1-2; 9 bases are a match to TRBD1. Germline assignment: CDR1 SQVTM and CDR2 ANQGSEA. The CDR3 contains 15 residues. Trimming took 6 bases from V and 6 from J; bases not matched to a gene: 14. In DNA form, the CDR3 reads TGCAGCGTGGGGCCATCCCGGGACAGGGTGAATGGCTACACCTTC. As protein: CSVGPSRDRVNGYTF.

This clone was detected only once. The chain carries TRBV6-6 and TRBJ1-1, with D perhaps TRBD1 (5 bases). This CDR3 region has 13 residues. CDR1 and CDR2 (germline): MNHNY, SVGAGI (reference sequence). Trimming stripped 6 bases from V and 6 bases from J, with 14 bases between. In DNA form, the CDR3 reads TGTGCCAGCAGACCCCCTTGGACACCTGAAGCTTTCTTT. This gives the protein CASRPPWTPEAFF.

The genes are TRBV7-9 and TRBJ1-1; 9 nucleotides match TRBD1. The germline V gene encodes CDR1 SEHNR and CDR2 FQNEAQ (reference sequence). There are 11 residues in the CDR3. The junction had 3 bases not matched to a gene; V was cut back by 6 bases and J by 10 bases. This CDR3 is CASSRGQGAFF. The CDR3 DNA sequence: TGTGCCAGCAGTAGGGGACAGGGAGCTTTCTTT. The full variable domain, its missing parts supplied by reference TRBV7-9 and TRBJ1-1, is DTGVSQNPRHKITKRGQNVTFRCDPISEHNRLYWYRQTLGQGPEFLTYFQNEAQLEKSRLLSDRFSAERPKGSFSTLEIQRTEQGDSAMYLCASSRGQGAFFGQGTRLTVV.

This chain uses TRBV5-1 with TRBJ2-1, with 12 bases aligning to TRBD2. Germline loops: CDR1 SGHRS, CDR2 YFSETQ. J gave up 9 bases and V 4 bases, and 8 bases lay outside the gene matches. CDR3 size: 15 residues. Here the CDR3 reads CASSGSSGGGGEQFF. The CDR3 region has the DNA TGCGCCAGCAGCGGATCTAGCGGGGGGGGTGGTGAGCAGTTCTTC.

As to this clone: The junction differs from germline at one of its ends, possibly a read error. The CDR3 spells CASSFYRDRGALNLF. CDR3 bases: TGTGCCAGCAGTTTCTATAGGGACAGGGGGGCCCTCAACCTCTTC. The rearrangement links TRBV28 to TRBJ1-2; TRBD1 aligns across 11 bases. The germline V gene has CDR1 MDHEN and CDR2 SYDVKM. CDR3 size: 15 residues.

This chain links TRBV6-5 with TRBJ2-3, with D tentatively TRBD1 (6 bases). Deletions cut 4 bases from V and 0 bases from J, with 8 bases between. The CDR3 runs to 14 residues. The germline CDR1 and CDR2 sequences are MNHEY and SVGAGI. CDR3 amino acids: CASSFDRSTDTQYF. CDR3 sequence (DNA): TGTGCCAGCAGTTTCGACAGGAGCACAGATACGCAGTATTTT.

The CDR3: CASSRLGQNTEAFF. The CDR3 nucleotides are TGCGCCAGCAGCCGCCTCGGACAGAACACTGAAGCTTTCTTT. The V and J genes are TRBV4-3 and TRBJ1-1; a possible D gene is TRBD1 (5 bases). The V end lost 4 bases, the J end lost 1 base, and 10 bases lay between the germline ends. The CDR3 covers 14 residues. CDR1 and CDR2 (germline): LGHNA, YSLEER.

About this clone itself: This sample includes further DNA sequences coding for the same CDR3. This chain uses TRBV13 with TRBJ1-1; possible D gene TRBD1, 5 bases. From germline, CDR1 is PRHDT and CDR2 FYEKMQ (reference sequence). The germline V and J ends were trimmed by 4 bases and 1 base, with 13 bases remaining between them. This CDR3 has 15 residues. CDR3 region: CASSYPSTENTEAFF. In nucleotides, the CDR3 is TGTGCCAGCAGCTACCCCTCGACAGAGAACACTGAAGCTTTCTTT.

The V gene is TRBV2, the J gene TRBJ2-1; 7 nucleotides match TRBD2. CDR1 and CDR2 from the germline V gene are SNHLY and FYNNEI. This CDR3 contains 15 residues. V lost 3 bases and J lost 0; bases outside the gene matches: 2. CDR3 DNA sequence: TGTGCCAGCAGTGAGGGGGGGTTCTCCTACAATGAGCAGTTCTTC. Translating it yields CASSEGGFSYNEQFF.

The chain recombines TRBV29-1 with TRBJ2-5; 7 bases are shared with TRBD1. The V and J ends lost 6 bases and 1 base, in that order; junction bases with no gene match: 2. CDR3 size: 12 residues. Germline loops: CDR1 SQVTM, CDR2 ANQGSEA. CDR3 coding DNA: TGCAGCGTGGGACAGATCCAAGAGACCCAGTACTTC. Its protein is CSVGQIQETQYF. The whole variable domain, filled in from reference TRBV29-1 and TRBJ2-5, reads SAVISQKPSRDICQRGTSLTIQCQVDSQVTMMFWYRQQPGQSLTLIATANQGSEATYESGFVIDKFPISRPNLTFSTLTVSNMSPEDSSIYLCSVGQIQETQYFGPGTRLLVL.

The V call is TRBV13, the J call TRBJ2-7; maybe TRBD1 (5 bases). Germline V CDR1 and CDR2: PRHDT, FYEKMQ (reference sequence). Trimming removed 0 bases at V and 3 bases at J, with 15 bases between. The CDR3 length is 16 residues. Here the CDR3 DNA reads TGTGCCAGCAGCTTAGGCCGTGGGGCGAATTTCTACGAGCAGTACTTC. As protein: CASSLGRGANFYEQYF.

The chain uses TRBV7-8 and TRBJ2-7; 7 nucleotides match TRBD1. V lost 5 bases, J lost 6 bases, and 4 bases stayed unmatched. The germline V gene has CDR1 SGHVS and CDR2 FQNEAQ. The length of the CDR3 is 12 residues. The CDR3, as DNA: TGTGCCAGCAGCGTCAACAGGGGCGAGCAGTACTTC. This sequence encodes CASSVNRGEQYF.

V is TRBV19 and J is TRBJ1-1, with D possibly TRBD1 on 6 matching bases. The germline V gene has CDR1 LNHDA and CDR2 SQIVND (reference sequence). The CDR3 covers 13 residues. V gave up 6 bases and J gave up 9 bases, with 17 bases separating them. CDR3 coding DNA: TGTGCCAGTAGGGACCCTCAGGGGACCCAAGCTTTCTTT. It translates to CASRDPQGTQAFF.

Only a few counts were recorded for this clone. V is TRBV2 and J is TRBJ2-3, with D tentatively TRBD2 (5 bases). Trimming took 8 bases from V and 2 from J, leaving 14 bases between them. Germline V gene lookup returns CDR1 SNHLY and CDR2 FYNNEI. The CDR3 has 14 amino acids. Here the CDR3 reads CASSASGTTDTQYF. CDR3 DNA: TGTGCCAGCTCTGCAAGCGGTACCACAGATACGCAGTATTTT.

This clone has just one count. At one end, the junction sequence differs from germline, possibly due to a read error. The chain uses TRBV4-1 and TRBJ2-7; tentative D call: TRBD1 (6 bases). Germline CDR1 MGHRA, CDR2 YSYEKL. The CDR3 sequence is 13 residues long. Here the CDR3 DNA reads TGCGCCAGCAGCCAAGAAATAGGTGACAGGACCCACTTC. Its protein product is CASSQEIGDRTHF.

J is TRBJ2-3 and V is TRBV27, with D perhaps TRBD2 (7 bases). CDR1 is MNHEY, CDR2 SMNVEV, per germline (reference sequence). This CDR3 is 16 amino acids long. Trimming shortened V by 7 bases and J by 0 bases, and 17 bases separated the two germline ends. CDR3 sequence (DNA): TGTGCCAGCAAAGAGATCGGGGGGCCTAGCACAGATACGCAGTATTTT. Its protein product is CASKEIGGPSTDTQYF.

This chain uses TRBV6-5 with TRBJ2-5; D perhaps matches TRBD2 (6 bases). Looked up from germline, CDR1 is MNHEY and CDR2 is SVGAGI. The CDR3 extends over 13 amino acids. V lost 6 bases and J lost 4, with 12 bases in between. This CDR3 is CASRPTGVETQYF. The CDR3 DNA is TGTGCCAGCAGGCCCACGGGGGTAGAGACCCAGTACTTC.

The chain couples TRBV18 to TRBJ1-2; D not certain. Trimming shortened V by 3 bases and J by 6 bases, and 8 bases separated the two germline ends. This CDR3 spans 12 amino acids. Germline CDR1 and CDR2: KGHSH and LQKENI. CDR3 DNA sequence: TGTGCCAGCTCACCTCAGACTGATGGCTACACCTTC. Encoded protein: CASSPQTDGYTF.

The rearrangement joins TRBV30 to TRBJ1-2, with a tentative D call TRBD1 (5 bases). Germline V gives CDR1 GTSNPN, CDR2 SVGIG (reference sequence). V lost 2 bases and J lost 4, with 11 bases in between. The CDR3 contains 13 residues. CDR3: CAWSPRGGYGYTF. Written as DNA, the CDR3 is TGTGCCTGGAGTCCCCGCGGGGGCTATGGCTACACCTTC.

The chain couples TRBV4-3 to TRBJ2-7, with 7 bases identical to TRBD2. The germline V gene encodes CDR1 LGHNA and CDR2 YSLEER. The CDR3 is made up of 16 amino acids. V lost 3 bases to trimming and J lost 2 bases; unmatched junction nucleotides: 10. This chain's CDR3 is CASSQFFGGTTYEQYF. CDR3 nucleotides: TGCGCCAGCAGCCAGTTCTTTGGGGGGACTACCTACGAGCAGTACTTC.

The rearrangement links TRBV18 to TRBJ1-2, with TRBD1 identical over 8 bases. CDR1 is KGHSH, CDR2 LQKENI, per germline. CDR3 length equals 15 residues. J was trimmed by 0 bases and V by 5 bases; bases with no gene match: 5. In nucleotides, the CDR3 is TGTGCCAGCTCAGTTTCGGGACAGGCTAACTATGGCTACACCTTC. It specifies CASSVSGQANYGYTF.

The V and J genes are TRBV6-1 and TRBJ2-5; D remains unclear. The CDR3 has 15 amino acids. Trimming cost V 7 bases and J 1 base, with 16 bases left between them. In germline, CDR1 is MNHNS, CDR2 SASEGT. The CDR3 nucleotides are TGTGCCAGCACGGTTCTCGAGAACCCCCAAGAGACCCAGTACTTC. Translating it yields CASTVLENPQETQYF.

The CDR3 nucleotides are TGCGCCAGCAGCTTTGACAAAAACACAGATACGCAGTATTTT. It is translated as CASSFDKNTDTQYF. The chain is built from TRBV5-1 and TRBJ2-3; D unresolved. Trimming took off 2 bases at V and 2 bases at J, with 9 bases between the two ends. The germline V gene encodes CDR1 SGHRS and CDR2 YFSETQ. The CDR3 consists of 14 residues.

This chain links TRBV6-1 with TRBJ1-5; no firm D call. V was trimmed by 6 bases and J by 6 bases, leaving 18 bases between them. This CDR3 contains 15 residues. CDR1 is MNHNS and CDR2 is SASEGT in the germline V gene. CDR3 sequence reads: CASSPLVRGGQPQHF. The DNA of the CDR3 is TGTGCCAGCAGCCCACTCGTGAGAGGAGGTCAGCCCCAGCATTTT.

The chain couples TRBV5-5 to TRBJ1-5; D is ambiguous. The CDR3 loop spans 16 amino acids. With 1 base removed from V and 0 bases from J, the gap between germline ends came to 11 bases. Germline V gives CDR1 SGHKS, CDR2 YYEKEE (reference sequence). The CDR3 sequence is CASSLRRDHSNQPQHF. The CDR3 DNA reads as TGTGCCAGCAGCTTGAGGCGGGATCATAGCAATCAGCCCCAGCATTTT. The variable domain in full, with the rest retrieved from reference TRBV5-5 and TRBJ1-5, is DAGVTQSPTHLIKTRGQQVTLRCSPISGHKSVSWYQQVLGQGPQFIFQYYEKEERGRGNFPDRFSARQFPNYSSELNVNALLLGDSALYLCASSLRRDHSNQPQHFGDGTRLSIL.

The V gene is TRBV6-6, the J gene TRBJ2-7; tentative D call: TRBD2 (6 bases). Germline CDR1 reads MNHNY; CDR2 reads SVGAGI (reference sequence). The V gene lost 7 bases and the J gene lost 3 bases, with 13 bases spanning the gap. There are 13 residues in the CDR3. CDR3 DNA sequence: TGTGCCAGCACTCAAAGGCGGGGCTACGAGCAGTACTTC. This codes for CASTQRRGYEQYF.

The rearrangement links TRBV11-2 to TRBJ2-4, with D uncertain. V lost 0 bases, J lost 13 bases, and 7 bases lay in between. The CDR3 loop spans 11 amino acids. In germline, CDR1 is SGHAT, CDR2 FQNNGV. CDR3 sequence (DNA): TGTGCCAGCAGCTTAGAGGGCCGGCAGTACTTC. It codes for CASSLEGRQYF.

The gene calls are TRBV27 and TRBJ1-5, with TRBD1 matching over 8 bases. After removal of 6 bases from V and 6 bases from J, the junction contained 4 bases not matched to a gene. This CDR3 is built from 13 residues. Germline CDR1 and CDR2: MNHEY and SMNVEV (reference sequence). The chain's CDR3 is CASRDRGSQPQHF. CDR3 sequence (DNA): TGTGCCAGCAGAGACAGGGGTAGTCAGCCCCAGCATTTT.

This CDR3 reads CASSLWTANPLGNTEAFF. For the CDR3, the DNA is TGTGCCAGCAGTTTATGGACAGCCAACCCCCTTGGGAACACTGAAGCTTTCTTT. The chain joins TRBV27 to TRBJ1-1; the D gene is possibly TRBD1 (6 bases). Germline-derived CDR1 and CDR2 are MNHEY and SMNVEV (reference sequence). The CDR3 has 18 residues. V dropped 1 base and J dropped 1 base, with 19 bases sitting between them.

This chain links TRBV4-3 with TRBJ1-6, with a possible D match to TRBD1 (5 bases). The germline CDR1 and CDR2 sequences are LGHNA and YSLEER. The V end lost 1 base, the J end lost 9 bases, and 13 bases lay between the germline ends. The CDR3 is made up of 15 amino acids. The CDR3 region is CASSQGGGRGSPLHF. CDR3 sequence (DNA): TGCGCCAGCAGCCAAGGCGGGGGAAGGGGTTCACCCCTCCACTTT.